Listed below are T cell receptor beta chains from one sample, sequenced in a study of neurological immune-mediated disorders. Using its own MiXCR run on the 5' RACE reads, TCRdb lists one record per CDR3 protein. The sample records tens of thousands of distinct CDR3 sequences, around 3.4% being singletons. Source material: PBMCs. The receptors derive from a woman aged 25 to 39 with multiple sclerosis. The CDR3 runs from the conserved cysteine through the conserved F or W. Each record gives: V gene, D gene, J gene, clone size, CDR3 protein, CDR3 DNA. The D gene is left open where the match is weak. Expanded clones get a size class; other rows say once, few or many, or leave the size out.

>TRBV24-1|TRBD1|TRBJ2-3|many
CATSGTGTGVPDTQYF
TGTGCCACCAGTGGTACGGGGACAGGGGTTCCAGATACGCAGTATTTT
>TRBV7-6|TRBD2|TRBJ2-5|few
CASSLAASGVETQYF
TGTGCCAGCAGCTTAGCGGCTAGCGGGGTTGAGACCCAGTACTTC
>TRBV20-1|TRBD1|TRBJ2-1|many
CSGPGQGANEQFF
TGCAGTGGCCCGGGACAGGGGGCGAATGAGCAGTTCTTC
>TRBV5-5|TRBD1|TRBJ1-1|many
CASSLTGEYHTEAFF
TGTGCCAGCAGCTTAACAGGGGAATACCACACTGAAGCTTTCTTT
>TRBV20-1|TRBD2|TRBJ2-4|many
CSAGTSGSRAKNIQYF
TGCAGTGCGGGGACTAGCGGGAGTAGAGCCAAAAACATTCAGTACTTC
>TRBV12-3/TRBV12-4|NA|TRBJ1-1|many
CASSLGAGLNTEAFF
TGTGCCAGCAGTTTAGGGGCAGGCCTGAACACTGAAGCTTTCTTT
>TRBV12-5|NA|TRBJ2-5|many
CASGLGEETQYF
TGTGCTAGTGGTTTAGGAGAAGAGACCCAGTACTTC
>TRBV12-3/TRBV12-4|TRBD1|TRBJ2-3|many
CASSSGTGTDTQYF
TGTGCCAGCAGTTCGGGGACAGGAACAGATACGCAGTATTTT
>TRBV5-1|NA|TRBJ2-2|many
CASKAAPGELFF
TGCGCCAGCAAAGCGGCGCCCGGGGAGCTGTTTTTT
>TRBV7-6|NA|TRBJ2-1|many
CASSLAPQVGNEQFF
TGTGCCAGCAGCTTAGCCCCCCAAGTGGGCAATGAGCAGTTCTTC
>TRBV6-5|TRBD1|TRBJ1-2|many
CASSRGQRHYGYTF
TGTGCCAGCAGTAGGGGACAGCGTCACTATGGCTACACCTTC
>TRBV20-1|TRBD2|TRBJ2-4|many
CSARDTTSGSKNIQYF
TGCAGTGCTAGAGATACGACTAGCGGGAGTAAAAACATTCAGTACTTC
>TRBV10-3|NA|TRBJ2-4|few
CAISARGDDIQYF
TGTGCCATCAGTGCCAGGGGAGATGACATTCAGTACTTC
>TRBV11-3|TRBD2|TRBJ2-1|NA
CASSLGRGVGYHEQFF
TGTGCCAGCAGCTTAGGCCGGGGGGTGGGATACCATGAGCAGTTCTTC
>TRBV7-3|NA|TRBJ2-5|NA
CASSFSDQETQYF
TGTGCCAGCAGCTTTAGCGACCAAGAGACCCAGTACTTC
>TRBV29-1|NA|TRBJ2-7|many
CSVEVGSSYEQYF
TGCAGCGTTGAAGTTGGAAGCTCCTACGAGCAGTACTTC
>TRBV28|NA|TRBJ1-5|many
CASSLGDFNQPQHF
TGTGCCAGCAGTTTAGGGGACTTCAATCAGCCCCAGCATTTT
>TRBV12-3/TRBV12-4|TRBD1|TRBJ1-2|NA
CASSSWGQGGGYGYTF
TGTGCCAGCAGTTCCTGGGGACAGGGGGGAGGGTATGGCTACACCTTC
>TRBV11-2|NA|TRBJ2-5|many
CASSLGRLGETQYF
TGTGCCAGCAGCTTAGGTCGGTTAGGAGAGACCCAGTACTTC
>TRBV20-1|NA|TRBJ1-1|many
CSASGQGEAFF
TGCAGTGCTAGTGGGCAGGGTGAAGCTTTCTTT
>TRBV7-6|NA|TRBJ2-1|NA
CASSLASRGSVRAYNEQFF
TGTGCCAGCAGCTTAGCGAGCAGGGGAAGCGTTAGGGCTTACAATGAGCAGTTCTTC
>TRBV19|NA|TRBJ2-7|few
CASSRASPYEQYF
TGTGCCAGCTCTAGAGCGTCTCCCTACGAGCAGTACTTC
>TRBV6-5|TRBD1|TRBJ2-7|many
CASSLTGTGVNEQYF
TGTGCCAGCAGCCTAACCGGGACAGGGGTCAACGAGCAGTACTTC
>TRBV7-6|NA|TRBJ2-3|many
CASSLVGNYEGDTQYF
TGTGCCAGCAGCTTAGTAGGGAACTACGAGGGAGATACGCAGTATTTT
>TRBV7-6|NA|TRBJ2-3|many
CASSLDVGPADTQYF
TGTGCCAGCAGCTTAGATGTGGGGCCCGCAGATACGCAGTATTTT
>TRBV12-3/TRBV12-4|TRBD1|TRBJ1-5|many
CASSLRTGMGQPQHF
TGTGCCAGCAGTTTAAGGACAGGGATGGGTCAGCCCCAGCATTTT